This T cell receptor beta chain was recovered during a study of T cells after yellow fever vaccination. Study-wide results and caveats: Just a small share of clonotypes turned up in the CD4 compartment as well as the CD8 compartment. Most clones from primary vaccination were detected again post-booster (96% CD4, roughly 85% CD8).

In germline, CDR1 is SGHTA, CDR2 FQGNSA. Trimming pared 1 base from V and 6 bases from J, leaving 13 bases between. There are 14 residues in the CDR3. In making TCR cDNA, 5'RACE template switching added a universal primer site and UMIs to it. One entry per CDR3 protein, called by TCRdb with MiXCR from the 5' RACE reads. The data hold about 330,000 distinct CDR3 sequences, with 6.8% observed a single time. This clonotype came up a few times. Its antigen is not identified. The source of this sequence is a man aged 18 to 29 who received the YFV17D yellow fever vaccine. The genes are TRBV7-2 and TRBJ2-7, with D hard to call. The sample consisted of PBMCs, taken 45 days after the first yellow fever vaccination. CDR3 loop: CASSLDDTVSEQYF. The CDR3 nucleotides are TGTGCCAGCAGCTTAGACGACACCGTTTCCGAGCAGTACTTC.